Listed below are T cell receptor beta chains from one sample, sequenced in a study of cytomegalovirus exposure and HLA in healthy donors. The assay was immunoSEQ multiplex PCR, and TCRdb's table has in-frame clones only and misses some. The sample includes some 190,000 clones, 75% to 80% seen only once; the top ten take 2% to 2.5%. Sample: PBMCs. Every receptor here comes from a woman aged 30 to 39 in good health and CMV-seropositive. CDR3s leave out the opening cysteine and the closing phenylalanine or tryptophan. The D gene is left open where the match is weak.

J gene | D gene | V gene | CDR3 protein
TRBJ1-1 | TRBD1 | TRBV6-5 | ASSYSRQGKTEAF
TRBJ2-1 | - | TRBV7-2 | ASRFGQSSYNEQF
TRBJ2-7 | TRBD1 | TRBV28 | ASRATGAVDYEQY
TRBJ2-2 | - | TRBV14 | ASSQATSSRIGELF
TRBJ2-7 | - | TRBV5-1 | ASSGGTDYYEQY
TRBJ1-2 | TRBD1 | TRBV6-4 | ASSPNRDSYGYT
TRBJ2-2 | TRBD1 | TRBV5-1 | ASSLPPGQGARAGELF
TRBJ1-1 | - | TRBV14 | ASSHRGGNTEAF
TRBJ1-6 | - | TRBV28 | ASDSANSPLH
TRBJ1-5 | - | TRBV15 | ATSRERRENQPQH
TRBJ2-1 | TRBD2 | TRBV5-1 | ASSYLAGVTNEQF
TRBJ1-1 | - | TRBV7-2 | ASSLGGPGEAF
TRBJ1-5 | - | TRBV6-1 | ASSENRGNQPQH
TRBJ2-5 | - | TRBV7-9 | ASSSQGETQY
TRBJ1-2 | - | TRBV13 | ASSLGQEGADYGYT
TRBJ2-3 | - | TRBV29-1 | SVEAGADTQY
TRBJ1-1 | TRBD1 | TRBV10-3 | AINGQGATEAF
TRBJ2-2 | - | TRBV7-3 | ASSFVDTRNTGELF
TRBJ2-5 | - | TRBV7-2 | ASSLGRQGIWETQY
TRBJ1-6 | TRBD1 | TRBV18 | ASSPLGTGANSPLH
TRBJ2-2 | - | TRBV4-3 | ASSLSAANTGELF
TRBJ2-5 | - | TRBV2 | ASSEALRGGWKTQY
TRBJ2-5 | TRBD2 | TRBV5-1 | ASSLATSGGIETQY
TRBJ2-1 | - | TRBV7-2 | ASSPSGEEQF
TRBJ2-5 | - | TRBV19 | ASSQGGVQETQY
TRBJ2-1 | TRBD2 | TRBV5-6 | ASSLGLASNEQF
TRBJ2-3 | - | TRBV28 | ASSPYRRSTDTQY
TRBJ1-2 | TRBD1 | TRBV10-3 | AIRLTGNNYGYT
TRBJ2-1 | - | TRBV6-1 | ASSEGLRWNEQF
TRBJ2-5 | TRBD2 | TRBV5-1 | ASSLAKGLEETQY
TRBJ2-7 | TRBD1 | TRBV6-6 | ASSQMTGGKYEQY
TRBJ2-1 | - | TRBV20-1 | SARRVNEQF
TRBJ2-2 | TRBD2 | TRBV19 | ASKAWTTSGATGELF
TRBJ1-6 | - | TRBV12-5 | ASEVRRGSDNSPLH
TRBJ2-7 | TRBD1 | TRBV30 | AWRQDRVGEQY
TRBJ1-1 | - | TRBV5-1 | ASSTTGPRATEAF
- | - | TRBV30 | AWSGYREVDEQY
TRBJ2-7 | TRBD1 | TRBV5-1 | ASSSGTDEQY